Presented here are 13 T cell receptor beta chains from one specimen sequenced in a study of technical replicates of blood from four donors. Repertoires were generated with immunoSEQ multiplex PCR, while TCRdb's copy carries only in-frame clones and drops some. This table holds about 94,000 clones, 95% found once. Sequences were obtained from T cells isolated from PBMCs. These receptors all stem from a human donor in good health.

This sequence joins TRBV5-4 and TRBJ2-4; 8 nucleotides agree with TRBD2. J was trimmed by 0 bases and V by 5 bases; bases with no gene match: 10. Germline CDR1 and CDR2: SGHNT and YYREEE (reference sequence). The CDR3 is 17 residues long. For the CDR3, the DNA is TGTGCCAGCAGTTCGGGAGGGAGCGGAGGAGCCAAAAACATTCAGTACTTC. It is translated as CASSSGGSGGAKNIQYF.

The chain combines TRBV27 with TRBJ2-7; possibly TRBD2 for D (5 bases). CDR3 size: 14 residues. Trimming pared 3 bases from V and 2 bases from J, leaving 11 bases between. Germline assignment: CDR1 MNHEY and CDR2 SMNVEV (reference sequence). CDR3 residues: CASSFDGLAYEQYF. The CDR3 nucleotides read TGTGCCAGCAGTTTCGACGGACTGGCCTACGAGCAGTACTTC.

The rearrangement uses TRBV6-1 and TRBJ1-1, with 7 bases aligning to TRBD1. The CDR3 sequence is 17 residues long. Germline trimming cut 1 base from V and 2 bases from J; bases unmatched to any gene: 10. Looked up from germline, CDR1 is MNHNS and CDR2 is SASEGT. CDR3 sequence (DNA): TGTGCCAGCAGTGAAGTGAAGTGGACAGGTTCAAACACTGAAGCTTTCTTT. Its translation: CASSEVKWTGSNTEAFF.

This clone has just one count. CDR3 residues: CASSHGLAGGLWETQYF. CDR3 DNA: TGTGCCAGCAGCCACGGACTAGCGGGAGGGCTCTGGGAGACCCAGTACTTC. The chain recombines TRBV11-2 with TRBJ2-5; 15 bases map to TRBD2. In germline, CDR1 is SGHAT, CDR2 FQNNGV. After removal of 5 bases from V and 5 bases from J, the junction contained 9 bases not matched to a gene. The CDR3 has 17 residues.

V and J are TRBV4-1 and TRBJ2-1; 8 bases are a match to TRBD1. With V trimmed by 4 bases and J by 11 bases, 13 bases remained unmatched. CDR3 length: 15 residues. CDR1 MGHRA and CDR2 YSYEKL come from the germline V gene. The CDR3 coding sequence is TGCGCCAGCAGCCCGACAGGGGTCGCTGATTATCAGCAGTTCTTC. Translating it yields CASSPTGVADYQQFF.

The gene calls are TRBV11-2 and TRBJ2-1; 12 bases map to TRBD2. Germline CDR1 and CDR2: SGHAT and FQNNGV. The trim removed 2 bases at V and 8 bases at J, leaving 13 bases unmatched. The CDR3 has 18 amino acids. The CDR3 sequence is CASSLSSSSGGASYEQFF. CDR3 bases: TGTGCCAGCAGCTTATCCTCGTCTAGCGGGGGGGCCTCGTATGAGCAGTTCTTC.

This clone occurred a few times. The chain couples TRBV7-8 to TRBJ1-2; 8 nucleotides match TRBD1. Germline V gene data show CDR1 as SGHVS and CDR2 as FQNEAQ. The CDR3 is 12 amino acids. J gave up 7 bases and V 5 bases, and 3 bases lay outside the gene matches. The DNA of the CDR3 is TGTGCCAGCAGCCCCGGGACAGGTGGCTACACCTTC. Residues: CASSPGTGGYTF.

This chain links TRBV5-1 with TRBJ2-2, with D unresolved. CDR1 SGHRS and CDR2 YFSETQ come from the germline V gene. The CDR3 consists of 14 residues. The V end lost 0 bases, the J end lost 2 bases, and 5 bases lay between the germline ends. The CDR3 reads CASSLDRNTGELFF. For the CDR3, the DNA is TGCGCCAGCAGCTTGGATAGAAACACCGGGGAGCTGTTTTTT.

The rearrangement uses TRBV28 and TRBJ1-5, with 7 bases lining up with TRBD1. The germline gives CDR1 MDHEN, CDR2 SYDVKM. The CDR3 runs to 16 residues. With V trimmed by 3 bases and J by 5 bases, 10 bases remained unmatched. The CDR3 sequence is CASSFGTEKFDQPQHF. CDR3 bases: TGTGCCAGCAGTTTCGGGACAGAGAAATTCGATCAGCCCCAGCATTTT. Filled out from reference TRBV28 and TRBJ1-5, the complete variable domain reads DVKVTQSSRYLVKRTGEKVFLECVQDMDHENMFWYRQDPGLGLRLIYFSYDVKMKEKGDIPEGYSVSREKKERFSLILESASTNQTSMYLCASSFGTEKFDQPQHFGDGTRLSIL.

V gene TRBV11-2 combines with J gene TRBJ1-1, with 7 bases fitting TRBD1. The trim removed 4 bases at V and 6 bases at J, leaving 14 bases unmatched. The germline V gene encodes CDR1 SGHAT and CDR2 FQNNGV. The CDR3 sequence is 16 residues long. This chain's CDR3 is CASSSWSWDSASEAFF. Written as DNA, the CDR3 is TGTGCCAGCAGCTCATGGAGCTGGGACAGTGCGTCTGAAGCTTTCTTT.

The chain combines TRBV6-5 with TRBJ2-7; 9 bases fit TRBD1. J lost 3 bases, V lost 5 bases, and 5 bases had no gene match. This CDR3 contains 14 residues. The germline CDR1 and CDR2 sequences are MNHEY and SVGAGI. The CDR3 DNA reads TGTGCCAGCAGTCCCGGGACAGGGTTCTACGAGCAGTACTTC. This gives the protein CASSPGTGFYEQYF.

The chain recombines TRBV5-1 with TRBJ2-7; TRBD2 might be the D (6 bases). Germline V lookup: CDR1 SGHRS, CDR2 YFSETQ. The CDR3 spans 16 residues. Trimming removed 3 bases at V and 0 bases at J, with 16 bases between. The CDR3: CASSSGRLAYSYEQYF. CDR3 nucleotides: TGCGCCAGCAGCTCGGGGAGGCTAGCGTACTCCTACGAGCAGTACTTC.

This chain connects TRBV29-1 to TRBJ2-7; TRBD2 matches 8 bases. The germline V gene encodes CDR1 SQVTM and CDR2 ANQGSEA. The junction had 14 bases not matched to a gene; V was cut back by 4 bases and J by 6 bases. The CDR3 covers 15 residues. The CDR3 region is CSVGFEEREIGEQYF. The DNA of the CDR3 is TGCAGCGTTGGGTTCGAGGAGCGGGAGATCGGCGAGCAGTACTTC.